One and the same sample provided the 17 T cell receptor beta chains below, sequenced in a study of blood T cell repertoires in COVID-19. Profiling relied on immunoSEQ multiplex PCR, and the TCRdb table lists in-frame clones only, not all of them. The sample lists 95,000 to 150,000 clones, over 65% seen once, with 3.9% in the top ten. The sequencing input was peripheral blood. The receptors were sampled from a man aged 55 to 70 with acute or convalescent COVID-19.

The V gene is TRBV9, the J gene TRBJ1-2; 7 nucleotides line up with TRBD1. Germline CDR1 reads SGDLS; CDR2 reads YYNGEE. V lost 3 bases and J lost 7; bases outside the gene matches: 9. CDR3 size: 14 residues. The CDR3 reads CASSAGLGGPGYTF. CDR3 nucleotide sequence: TGTGCCAGCAGCGCGGGTCTAGGGGGCCCTGGCTACACCTTC.

The chain joins TRBV9 to TRBJ1-4; TRBD1 aligns across 9 bases. The CDR3 totals 15 residues. The germline CDR1 and CDR2 sequences are SGDLS and YYNGEE. The V and J ends lost 4 bases and 7 bases, in that order; junction bases with no gene match: 8. This CDR3 reads CASSPGTGRGEKLFF. The CDR3 nucleotides read TGTGCCAGCAGCCCGGGGACAGGGAGAGGTGAAAAACTGTTTTTT.

This clone has just one count. The rearrangement links TRBV6-6 to TRBJ2-7; 13 bases map to TRBD2. CDR3 length: 18 amino acids. CDR1 is MNHNY and CDR2 is SVGAGI in the germline V gene (reference sequence). Trimming at V came to 5 bases and at J to 3 bases, leaving 13 bases not matched to a gene. CDR3 loop: CASSHPTSGRAGRYEQYF. CDR3 sequence (DNA): TGTGCCAGCAGTCACCCCACTAGCGGGAGGGCCGGTCGCTACGAGCAGTACTTC.

This chain joins TRBV2 and TRBJ1-2; perhaps TRBD1 as D (6 bases). The CDR3 length is 13 residues. Trimming took 2 bases from V and 7 from J, leaving 11 bases between them. The germline CDR1 and CDR2 sequences are SNHLY and FYNNEI. The CDR3 DNA sequence: TGTGCCAGCAGTGAATCGGGACAAATTGGCTACACCTTC. Translating it yields CASSESGQIGYTF.

The genes are TRBV13 and TRBJ2-2; D is perhaps TRBD1 (6 bases). This CDR3 region has 16 residues. Deletions cut 4 bases from V and 1 base from J, with 13 bases between. In germline, CDR1 is PRHDT, CDR2 FYEKMQ (reference sequence). CDR3 residues: CASSSSWTENTGELFF. Written as DNA, the CDR3 is TGTGCCAGCAGCTCCTCCTGGACAGAGAACACCGGGGAGCTGTTTTTT.

The V gene is TRBV7-9, the J gene TRBJ2-2; 7 bases are a match to TRBD1. Germline V gene sequence: CDR1 SEHNR, CDR2 FQNEAQ (reference sequence). This CDR3 spans 13 amino acids. Trimming took 10 bases from V and 7 from J; bases not matched to a gene: 9. Here the CDR3 DNA reads TGTGCCACCAAGGACCAGGGGGTCGGGGAGCTGTTTTTT. It specifies CATKDQGVGELFF. Variable domain in full (rest from reference TRBV7-9 and TRBJ2-2): DTGVSQNPRHKITKRGQNVTFRCDPISEHNRLYWYRQTLGQGPEFLTYFQNEAQLEKSRLLSDRFSAERPKGSFSTLEIQRTEQGDSAMYLCATKDQGVGELFFGEGSRLTVL.

CDR3 residues: CASSRDRGLGEQFF. CDR3 coding DNA: TGCGCCAGCAGCCGGGACAGGGGGCTGGGTGAGCAGTTCTTC. The chain has TRBV4-3 and TRBJ2-1; 12 nucleotides line up with TRBD1. The CDR3 sequence is 14 residues long. Germline V lookup: CDR1 LGHNA, CDR2 YSLEER. Trimming removed 4 bases from V and 9 bases from J; junction bases left unmatched: 4.

V is TRBV5-8 and J is TRBJ1-4, with TRBD1 matching over 9 bases. The CDR3 is 15 residues long. From germline, CDR1 is SGHTS and CDR2 YDEGEE. The trim removed 4 bases at V and 5 bases at J, leaving 6 bases unmatched. DNA of the CDR3: TGTGCCAGCAGCCTCGCGACAGGGGGAAATGAAAAACTGTTTTTT. Residues: CASSLATGGNEKLFF.

The chain has TRBV28 and TRBJ2-1; 9 bases align to TRBD2. Per germline, CDR1 MDHEN and CDR2 SYDVKM. V trimming: 5 bases; J trimming: 10 bases; junction bases outside the gene matches: 12. The CDR3 is made up of 15 amino acids. The CDR3: CASSPLLAGEGEQFF. CDR3 nucleotide sequence: TGTGCCAGCAGTCCGCTACTAGCGGGCGAGGGGGAGCAGTTCTTC.

The chain joins TRBV19 to TRBJ2-3; 9 bases map to TRBD1. CDR1 and CDR2 from the germline V gene are LNHDA and SQIVND (reference sequence). Trimming at V came to 3 bases and at J to 5 bases, leaving 3 bases not matched to a gene. This CDR3 comprises 14 residues. For the CDR3, the DNA is TGTGCCAGTAGTATGGGACAGGGTATAGATACGCAGTATTTT. Translating gives CASSMGQGIDTQYF.

CDR3 amino acids: CASSLVPGGLSDTQYF. The CDR3 nucleotides are TGTGCCAGCAGCTTGGTTCCGGGAGGGTTGAGTGATACGCAGTATTTT. V gene TRBV5-6 combines with J gene TRBJ2-3, with 8 bases aligning to TRBD2. Germline V lookup: CDR1 SGHDT, CDR2 YYEEEE. The V segment lost 0 bases and the J segment 6 bases; nucleotides outside the gene matches: 9. The CDR3 covers 16 residues.

The rearrangement uses TRBV15 and TRBJ2-7, with TRBD1 as a possible D gene (6 bases). The CDR3 runs to 15 residues. Germline V lookup: CDR1 LNHNV, CDR2 YYDKDF (reference sequence). V lost 5 bases and J 6 bases, leaving 20 bases between the germline ends. The CDR3 protein is CATSRSRQGLFEQYF. As DNA, the CDR3 is TGTGCCACCAGCCGTAGTAGGCAGGGGCTCTTCGAGCAGTACTTC.

This chain uses TRBV7-2 with TRBJ2-7; 9 bases are a match to TRBD2. The CDR3 covers 15 residues. V dropped 5 bases and J dropped 2; count of bases not matched to a gene: 7. CDR1 and CDR2 from the germline V gene are SGHTA and FQGNSA. The CDR3 sequence: CASSPGLALTYEQYF. CDR3 nucleotides: TGTGCCAGCAGCCCCGGACTAGCGTTGACCTACGAGCAGTACTTC.

The CDR3 loop reads CASSLTGNTGELFF. The CDR3 bases are TGTGCCAGCAGCTTGACAGGAAACACCGGGGAGCTGTTTTTT. The chain links TRBV9 to TRBJ2-2, with D possibly being TRBD1 (6 bases). V was cut by 4 bases and J by 2 bases, with 9 bases left in between. CDR3 length equals 14 residues. Germline values: CDR1 SGDLS, CDR2 YYNGEE.

V gene TRBV28 combines with J gene TRBJ2-1; 7 bases agree with TRBD2. Germline trimming cut 5 bases from V and 6 bases from J; bases unmatched to any gene: 16. The CDR3 spans 17 residues. Germline CDR1 MDHEN, CDR2 SYDVKM. The DNA for the CDR3 is TGTGCCAGCAGTACGCGGGAGCAAGGCCGCAGGATCAATGAGCAGTTCTTC. Translating gives CASSTREQGRRINEQFF.

This rearrangement joins TRBV5-1 to TRBJ2-5; the match to TRBD1 covers 12 bases. Losses at the gene ends were 4 bases for V and 5 bases for J; bases not matched to a gene: 3. Germline V CDR1 and CDR2: SGHRS, YFSETQ. The CDR3 runs 14 residues. This CDR3 is CASSGTGGAETQYF. The CDR3 coding sequence is TGCGCCAGCAGCGGGACAGGGGGCGCTGAGACCCAGTACTTC.

J is TRBJ2-7 and V is TRBV28; D is undetermined. The CDR3 totals 14 residues. V lost 7 bases, J lost 6 bases, and 19 bases lay in between. Per germline, CDR1 MDHEN and CDR2 SYDVKM. The CDR3 DNA follows: TGTGCCAGCACTTCTTTTGTGGAGTACGGCGAGCAGTACTTC. It encodes CASTSFVEYGEQYF.